This T cell receptor beta chain is from a study of molecular identifiers for immune sequencing clone quantification. Overall study findings and caveats: Effector cells kept over 99% of their molecules in clones above 20 RNA copies, while naive cells kept under 1% there.

Making the bulk TCR libraries relied on previously described methods and listed TCR primers. TCRdb re-called the PCR reads with MiXCR, one entry per CDR3 protein. Of about 640,000 distinct CDR3 sequences in the sample, approximately 20% are singletons; the top ten hold roughly 0.83%. There are a few counts of this clonotype. As yet, its antigen is unknown. V lost 4 bases, J lost 0 bases, and 17 bases lay in between. Germline values: CDR1 SGDLS, CDR2 YYNGEE. The CDR3 runs 17 residues. The J gene is TRBJ2-4, the V gene TRBV9; D is unresolved. The origin of this receptor is a human donor in good health. Some libraries in this study had Jurkat cell RNA spiked in. Sequenced: naive CD8+ T cells from blood, with Jurkat cell RNA spiked in. Documented subset: FACS-sorted CD8+CD4-CCR7+CD45RA+ naive T cells. The CDR3 is CASSPSRSKGAKNIQYF. CDR3 coding DNA: TGTGCCAGCAGCCCCAGTCGGAGCAAGGGAGCCAAAAACATTCAGTACTTC.